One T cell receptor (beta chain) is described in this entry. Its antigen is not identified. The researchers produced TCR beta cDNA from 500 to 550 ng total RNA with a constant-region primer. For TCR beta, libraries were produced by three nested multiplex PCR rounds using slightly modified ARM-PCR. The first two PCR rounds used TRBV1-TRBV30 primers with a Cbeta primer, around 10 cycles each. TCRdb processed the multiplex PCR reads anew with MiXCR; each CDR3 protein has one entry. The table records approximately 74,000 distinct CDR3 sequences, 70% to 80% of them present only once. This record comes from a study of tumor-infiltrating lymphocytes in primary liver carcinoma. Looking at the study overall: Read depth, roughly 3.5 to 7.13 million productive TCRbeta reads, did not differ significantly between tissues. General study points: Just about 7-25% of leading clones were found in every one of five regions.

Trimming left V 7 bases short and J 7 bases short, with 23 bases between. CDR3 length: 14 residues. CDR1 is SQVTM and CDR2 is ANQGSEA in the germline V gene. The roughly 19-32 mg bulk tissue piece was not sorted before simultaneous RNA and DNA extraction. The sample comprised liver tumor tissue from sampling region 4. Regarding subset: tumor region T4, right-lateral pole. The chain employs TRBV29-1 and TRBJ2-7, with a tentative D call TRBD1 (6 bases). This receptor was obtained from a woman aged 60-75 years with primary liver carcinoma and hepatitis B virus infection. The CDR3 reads CSAALGTSGYEQYF. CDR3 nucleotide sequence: TGCAGCGCCGCCCTTGGGACAAGCGGCTATGAGCAGTACTTC.